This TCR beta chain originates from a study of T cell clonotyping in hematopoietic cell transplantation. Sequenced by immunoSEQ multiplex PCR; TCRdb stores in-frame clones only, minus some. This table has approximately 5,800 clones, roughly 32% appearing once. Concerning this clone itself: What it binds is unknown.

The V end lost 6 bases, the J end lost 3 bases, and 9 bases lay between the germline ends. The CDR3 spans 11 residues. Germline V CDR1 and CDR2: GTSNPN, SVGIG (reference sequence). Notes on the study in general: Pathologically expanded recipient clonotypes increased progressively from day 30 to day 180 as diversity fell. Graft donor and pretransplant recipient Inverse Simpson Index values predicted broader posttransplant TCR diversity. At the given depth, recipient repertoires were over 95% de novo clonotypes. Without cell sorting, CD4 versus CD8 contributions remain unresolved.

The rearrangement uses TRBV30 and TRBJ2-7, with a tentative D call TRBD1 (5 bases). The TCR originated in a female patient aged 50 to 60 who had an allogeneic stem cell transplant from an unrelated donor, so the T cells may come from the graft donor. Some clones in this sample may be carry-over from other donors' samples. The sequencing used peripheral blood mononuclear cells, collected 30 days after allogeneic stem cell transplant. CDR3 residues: CACRQSYEQYF. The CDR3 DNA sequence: TGTGCCTGCAGACAGAGCTACGAGCAGTACTTC.